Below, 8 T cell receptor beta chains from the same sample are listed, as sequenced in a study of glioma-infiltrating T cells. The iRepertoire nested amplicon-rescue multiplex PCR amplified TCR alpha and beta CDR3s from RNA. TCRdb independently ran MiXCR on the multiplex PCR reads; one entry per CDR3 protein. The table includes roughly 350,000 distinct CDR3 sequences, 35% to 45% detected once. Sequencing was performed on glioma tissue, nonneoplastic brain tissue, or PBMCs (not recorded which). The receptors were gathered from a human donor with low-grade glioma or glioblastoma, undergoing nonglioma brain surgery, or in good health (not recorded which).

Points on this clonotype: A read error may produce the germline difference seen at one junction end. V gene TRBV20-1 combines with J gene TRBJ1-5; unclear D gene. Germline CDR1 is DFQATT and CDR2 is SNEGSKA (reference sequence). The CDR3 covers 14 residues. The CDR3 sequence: CSASSPGGDQTQHF. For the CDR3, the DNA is TGCAGTGCTAGTTCACCCGGTGGAGATCAGACCCAGCATTTT.

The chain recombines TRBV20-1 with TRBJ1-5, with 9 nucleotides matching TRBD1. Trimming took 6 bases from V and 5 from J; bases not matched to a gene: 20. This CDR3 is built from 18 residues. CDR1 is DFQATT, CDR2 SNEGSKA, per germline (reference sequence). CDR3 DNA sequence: TGCAGTGCCCAGACGGGTTATCGTCGGACAGGGGACGATCAGCCCCAGCATTTT. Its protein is CSAQTGYRRTGDDQPQHF.

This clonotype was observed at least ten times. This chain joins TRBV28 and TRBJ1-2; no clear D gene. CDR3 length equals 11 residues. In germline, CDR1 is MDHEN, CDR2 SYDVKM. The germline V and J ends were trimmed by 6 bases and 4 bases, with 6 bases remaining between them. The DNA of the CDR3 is TGTGCCAGCAGCGCTTTCTATGGCTACACCTTC. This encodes CASSAFYGYTF.

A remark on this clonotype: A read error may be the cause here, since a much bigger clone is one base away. Written as DNA, the CDR3 is TGTGCCAGCTGCTTTGTAGCGGGAGGGCCTCTTGGTTACGAGCAGTACTTC. It is translated as CASCFVAGGPLGYEQYF. The chain is built from TRBV7-2 and TRBJ2-7; the match to TRBD2 covers 11 bases. Germline CDR1 SGHTA, CDR2 FQGNSA. There are 17 residues in the CDR3.

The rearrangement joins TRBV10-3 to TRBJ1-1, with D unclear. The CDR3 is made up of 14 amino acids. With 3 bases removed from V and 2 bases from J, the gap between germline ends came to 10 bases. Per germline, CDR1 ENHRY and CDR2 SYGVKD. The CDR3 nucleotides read TGTGCCATCAGTGACCCCCAAACAAACACTGAAGCTTTCTTT. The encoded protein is CAISDPQTNTEAFF.

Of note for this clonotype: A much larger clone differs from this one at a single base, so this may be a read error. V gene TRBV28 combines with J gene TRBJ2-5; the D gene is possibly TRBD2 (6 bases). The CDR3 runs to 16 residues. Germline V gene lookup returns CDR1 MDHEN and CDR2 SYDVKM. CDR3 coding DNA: TGTGCCAGCAGTTCCAAGCGGGCGGGGTACCAAGAGACCGAGTACTTC. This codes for CASSSKRAGYQETEYF.

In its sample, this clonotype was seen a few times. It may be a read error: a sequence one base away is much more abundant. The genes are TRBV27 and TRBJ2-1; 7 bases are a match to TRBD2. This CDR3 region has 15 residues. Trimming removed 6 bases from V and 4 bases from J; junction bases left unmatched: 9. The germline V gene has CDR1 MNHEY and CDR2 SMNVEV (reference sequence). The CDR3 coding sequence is TGTGCCAGCAGCCACGGGACTACCTCATACAATGAGCAGTTCTTC. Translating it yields CASSHGTTSYNEQFF.

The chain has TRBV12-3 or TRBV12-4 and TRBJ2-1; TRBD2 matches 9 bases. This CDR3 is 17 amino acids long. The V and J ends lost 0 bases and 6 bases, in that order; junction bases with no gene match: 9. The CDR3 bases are TGTGCCAGCAGTTTAGCGTATGCGGGAGGGCATCCCAATGAGCAGTTCTTC. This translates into CASSLAYAGGHPNEQFF.